A selection of T cell receptor beta chains follows, all from one sample in a study of cytomegalovirus exposure and HLA in healthy donors. Clones were read by immunoSEQ multiplex PCR, and TCRdb kept only the in-frame ones, dropping some. The table lists around 140,000 clones, roughly 10% of them singletons. The sample was PBMCs. The receptors here all came from a man aged 50-60 years in good health and CMV-seronegative. The CDR3 runs from the conserved cysteine through the conserved F or W. A D gene is named only where the DNA matches it firmly. Not all rows give a size; the values are once, few, many and, for expanded clones, a class.

DNA | CDR3 | J | size | V | D
TGTGCCTGGAGTACGGGAGGGGGCTTTCAGCCCCAGCATTTT | CAWSTGGGFQPQHF | TRBJ1-5 | few | TRBV30 | TRBD1
TGCGCCAGCAGCCAGACCGACAGGTTCCCAACTAATGAAAAACTGTTTTTT | CASSQTDRFPTNEKLFF | TRBJ1-4 | few | TRBV4-1 | NA
TGCGCCAGCAGCCTTGGGACAGGGGATTCACCCCTCCACTTT | CASSLGTGDSPLHF | TRBJ1-6 | NA | TRBV5-1 | TRBD1
TGTGCCAGCAGTCCTTTTACCGGGACAGGGGGTGTTTTCGCTGAAGCTTTCTTT | CASSPFTGTGGVFAEAFF | TRBJ1-1 | few | TRBV2 | TRBD1
TGTGCCAGCAGTCCCGTACAGGGGGCATTTGGCTACACCTTC | CASSPVQGAFGYTF | TRBJ1-2 | NA | TRBV6-7 | TRBD1
TGTGCCAGCAGTTTATCCCCGTCAGCGTCGGGCTACACCTTC | CASSLSPSASGYTF | TRBJ1-2 | NA | TRBV27 | NA
TGTGCCAGCAGCCAAGTCTTACAGGGTCGCAATCAGCCCCAGCATTTT | CASSQVLQGRNQPQHF | TRBJ1-5 | few | TRBV4-2 | NA
TGTGCCAGGACAGGGGGCAGCTTGAACACTGAAGCTTTCTTT | CARTGGSLNTEAFF | TRBJ1-1 | few | TRBV30 | TRBD1
TGTGCCTGGAGTGTACTTCGTTATGAGGGGGACTATGGCTACACCTTC | CAWSVLRYEGDYGYTF | TRBJ1-2 | NA | TRBV30 | NA
TGTGCCAGCAGCTTACGACAGGGGCACACCGGGGAGCTGTTTTTT | CASSLRQGHTGELFF | TRBJ2-2 | NA | TRBV5-4 | TRBD1
TGTGCCAGTAGTATGACACACAAAGAGACCCAGTACTTC | CASSMTHKETQYF | TRBJ2-5 | NA | TRBV19 | NA
TGTGCCACTGTTAACAGGGGGAACTCTGGGGCCAACGTCCTGACTTTC | CATVNRGNSGANVLTF | TRBJ2-6 | NA | TRBV19 | TRBD1
TGTGCCAGCAGTTCCCTTTTTATCGGGGAGGGCTCCTACAATGAGCAGTTCTTC | CASSSLFIGEGSYNEQFF | TRBJ2-1 | few | TRBV27 | TRBD2
TGTGCCAGCAGCCCCCGGGCTAGCGGGCGGAGCGCAGATACGCAGTATTTT | CASSPRASGRSADTQYF | TRBJ2-3 | NA | TRBV9 | TRBD2
TGCGCCAGCAGCTTGTTCAACGTTGAGTGGCCCCCAGGCACTGAAGCTTTCTTT | CASSLFNVEWPPGTEAFF | TRBJ1-1 | few | TRBV5-1 | NA
TGTGCCTGGAGTCCCGGGGAGTTTCGGGGAGGAGGTGAAGCTTTCTTT | CAWSPGEFRGGGEAFF | TRBJ1-1 | few | TRBV30 | NA
TGTGCCAGTAGTATTCTCGACAGGGGAACCTACAATGAGCAGTTCTTC | CASSILDRGTYNEQFF | TRBJ2-1 | NA | TRBV19 | TRBD1
TGCGCCAGCACCCTTAACACAGGAGATACGCAGTATTTT | CASTLNTGDTQYF | TRBJ2-3 | few | TRBV5-1 | NA
TGTGCCAGCTCACCACAAGGATCTAGCGGGATCTACGAGCAGTACTTC | CASSPQGSSGIYEQYF | TRBJ2-7 | few | TRBV18 | TRBD2
TGTGCCAGCAGTTTTACGACTAGCGGGGGGGCCGTTGGGGCCAACGTCCTGACTTTC | CASSFTTSGGAVGANVLTF | TRBJ2-6 | few | TRBV7-9 | TRBD2
TGTGCCAGCAGCCAGCCGGGACAGGGGCCCGAGCAGTACTTC | CASSQPGQGPEQYF | TRBJ2-7 | few | TRBV4-2 | TRBD1
TGCGCCAGCAGCCCGGAGGGGACCCCTGATCAGCCCCAGCATTTT | CASSPEGTPDQPQHF | TRBJ1-5 | NA | TRBV5-1 | NA
TGTGCCAGCAGTGTCGGGGGATCTGGAAACACCATATATTTT | CASSVGGSGNTIYF | TRBJ1-3 | many | TRBV2 | NA
TGTGCCAGCAGCCCAGAGCAGGGGGGAGTGAACACTGAAGCTTTCTTT | CASSPEQGGVNTEAFF | TRBJ1-1 | NA | TRBV7-9 | TRBD1
TGTGCCACCAGTCGGACTAGCGGGAGCACAGATACGCAGTATTTT | CATSRTSGSTDTQYF | TRBJ2-3 | NA | TRBV6-4 | TRBD2